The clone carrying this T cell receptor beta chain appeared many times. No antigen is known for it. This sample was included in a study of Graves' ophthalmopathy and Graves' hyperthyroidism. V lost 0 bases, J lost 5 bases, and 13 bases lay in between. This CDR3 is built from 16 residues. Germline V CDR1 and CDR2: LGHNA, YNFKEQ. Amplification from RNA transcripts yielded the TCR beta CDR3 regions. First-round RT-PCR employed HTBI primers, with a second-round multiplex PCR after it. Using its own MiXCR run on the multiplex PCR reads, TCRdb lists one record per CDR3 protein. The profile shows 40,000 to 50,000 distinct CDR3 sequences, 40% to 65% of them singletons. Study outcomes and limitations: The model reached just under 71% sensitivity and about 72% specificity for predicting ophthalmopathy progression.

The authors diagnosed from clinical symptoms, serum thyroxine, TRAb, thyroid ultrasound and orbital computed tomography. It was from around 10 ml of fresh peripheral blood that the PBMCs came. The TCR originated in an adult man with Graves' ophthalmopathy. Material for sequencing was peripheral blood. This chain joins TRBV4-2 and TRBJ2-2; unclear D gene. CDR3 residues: CASSQDAARPTGELFF. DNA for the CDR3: TGTGCCAGCAGCCAAGACGCAGCTAGGCCGACCGGGGAGCTGTTTTTT.